This T cell receptor beta chain is drawn from a study of cytomegalovirus exposure and HLA in healthy donors. The primer mix had 60 Vbeta and 13 Jbeta primers. Here immunoSEQ multiplex PCR was the method, and the copy in TCRdb shows in-frame clones only, minus some. Of 100,000 to 150,000 clones in the sample, around 73% were seen once. Germline lookup yields CDR1 MNHNY and CDR2 SVGAGI (reference sequence). Between the trimmed V and J ends, which lost 4 bases and 3 bases, there was a span of 13 bases. This CDR3 spans 15 amino acids. The rearrangement uses TRBV6-6 and TRBJ1-5, with D possibly being TRBD1 (6 bases). The sequenced sample was PBMCs. This TCR derives from a female donor in good health and CMV-seronegative. CDR3 DNA: TGTGCCAGCAGTTCGCACGGACAGTACAATCAGCCCCAGCATTTT. Protein sequence: CASSSHGQYNQPQHF.